This paragraph reports one T cell receptor beta chain. Its antigen remains unknown. The data belong to a study of shared clonotypes between healthy human individuals. Whole-study results and caveats: Larger estimated richness was generally recorded for naive subsets relative to memory subsets.

Germline CDR1 and CDR2: SGHTA and FQGNSA. CDR3 length: 17 amino acids. V lost 5 bases and J lost 7; bases outside the gene matches: 8. Profiled with immunoSEQ multiplex PCR; TCRdb holds only in-frame clones, not every one. The sample yields over 750,000 clones, about 97% seen once. CD45RO-negative, CCR7-positively selected cells formed the naive CD8 fraction, excluding terminally differentiated effector memory CD45RA+ cells. Sequencing used naive CD8+ T cells sorted from blood. The sequence derives from a man between 25 and 39 years old in good health. The chain carries TRBV7-2 and TRBJ2-1, with TRBD2 matching 16 bases. In DNA form, the CDR3 reads TGTGCCAGCAGCCTAACGGGACTAGCGGGAGGGCCGAATGAGCAGTTCTTC. Translated, it gives CASSLTGLAGGPNEQFF.